This paragraph reports one TCR beta chain. The antigen is not known. Possible read error: a much larger clone is one base away. TCR beta cDNA was reverse-transcribed from roughly 520 ng of total RNA. The reaction used a constant-region primer and ProtoScript II reverse transcriptase. Amplification in three nested multiplex PCR rounds with slightly modified ARM-PCR gave rise to TCR beta libraries. TCRdb fed the multiplex PCR reads into MiXCR, producing one record per CDR3 protein. The sample has some 55,000 distinct CDR3 sequences; about 73% are singletons. The sample is drawn from a study of tumor-infiltrating lymphocytes in primary liver carcinoma. About the study: Patients were men and women aged 30 to 69 years. Points from the study as a whole: Tumor-adjacent and tumor-blood pairs displayed less overlap than did pairs of tumor regions. Only about 8-25% of top clones were detected in all five tumor regions.

The roughly 20-34 mg bulk tissue piece was not sorted before simultaneous RNA and DNA extraction. Viable tumor cells exceeded 85% in all tumor samples. The sample taken for sequencing was liver tumor tissue from sampling region 2. The sample's subset: tumor region T2, inferior pole. This receptor was taken from a man aged 40-50 years with primary liver carcinoma and hepatitis B virus infection.

The CDR3 DNA reads as TGTGCCTGGAATAGGAAACGGGATCGCGAGCAGTACTTC. Encoded protein: CAWNRKRDREQYF. This chain uses TRBV30 with TRBJ2-7; D might be TRBD2 (5 bases). V was shortened by 4 bases and J by 6 bases, with 16 bases between the two germline ends. CDR3 length: 13 amino acids. Germline V gene sequence: CDR1 GTSNPN, CDR2 SVGIG (reference sequence).